At least ten counts were recorded for the clone carrying this T cell receptor beta chain. Per the germline V gene, CDR1 is LGHNA and CDR2 is YSLEER. The V end was cut by 0 bases, the J end by 2 bases, with 7 bases between. The CDR3 contains 15 residues. These data belong to a study of T cell repertoires in cytomegalovirus infection. TCRdb re-derived calls from the reads in MiXCR, one entry per CDR3 protein. Altogether some 270,000 distinct CDR3 sequences are present, about 17% being singletons, with the ten largest covering about half. V gene TRBV4-3 combines with J gene TRBJ1-4; a weak D match, TRBD1 (6 bases). The sample comprised CD8+ T cells from PBMCs. The sequence was obtained from a human donor in good health (CMV status not recorded). Some clones in this sample may be carry-over from other donors' samples. The CDR3 region is CASSQDTGTNEKLFF. The CDR3 nucleotides are TGCGCCAGCAGCCAAGATACAGGGACTAATGAAAAACTGTTTTTT.